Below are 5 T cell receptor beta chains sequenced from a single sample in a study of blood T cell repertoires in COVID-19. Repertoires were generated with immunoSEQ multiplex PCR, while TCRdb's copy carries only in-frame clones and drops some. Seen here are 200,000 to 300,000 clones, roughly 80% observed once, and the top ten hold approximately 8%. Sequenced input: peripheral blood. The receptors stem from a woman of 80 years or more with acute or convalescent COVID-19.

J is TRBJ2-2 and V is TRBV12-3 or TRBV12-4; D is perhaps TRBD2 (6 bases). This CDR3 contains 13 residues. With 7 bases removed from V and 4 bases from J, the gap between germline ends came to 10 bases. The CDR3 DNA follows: TGTGCCAGCATACGGGGAGGCACCGGGGAGCTGTTTTTT. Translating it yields CASIRGGTGELFF.

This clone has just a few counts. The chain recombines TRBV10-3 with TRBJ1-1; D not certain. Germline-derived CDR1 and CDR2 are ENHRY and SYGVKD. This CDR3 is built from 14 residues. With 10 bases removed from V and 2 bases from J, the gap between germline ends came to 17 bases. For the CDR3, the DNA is TGTGCCACCGTGCCCACGAGCTTTAACACTGAAGCTTTCTTT. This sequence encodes CATVPTSFNTEAFF.

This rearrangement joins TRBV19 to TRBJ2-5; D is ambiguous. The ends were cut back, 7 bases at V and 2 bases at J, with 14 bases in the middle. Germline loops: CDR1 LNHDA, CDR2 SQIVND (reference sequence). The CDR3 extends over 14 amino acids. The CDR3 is CASKQNPQQETQYF. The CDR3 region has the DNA TGTGCCAGTAAACAGAACCCCCAACAAGAGACCCAGTACTTC.

CDR3 loop: CASSYSTLAGETQYF. CDR3 in DNA: TGTGCCAGCAGTTACTCGACGCTGGCAGGAGAGACCCAGTACTTC. The chain joins TRBV6-5 to TRBJ2-5; D uncertain. Trimming left V 0 bases short and J 4 bases short, with 12 bases between. Germline CDR1 MNHEY, CDR2 SVGAGI. CDR3 length equals 15 residues.

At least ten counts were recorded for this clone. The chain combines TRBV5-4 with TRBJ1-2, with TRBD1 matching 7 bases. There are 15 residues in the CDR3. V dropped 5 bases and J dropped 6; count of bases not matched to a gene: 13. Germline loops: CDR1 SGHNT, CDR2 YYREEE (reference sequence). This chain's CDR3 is CASRGVLDRDNGYTF. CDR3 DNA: TGTGCCAGCAGAGGCGTCTTAGACAGGGATAATGGCTACACCTTC.